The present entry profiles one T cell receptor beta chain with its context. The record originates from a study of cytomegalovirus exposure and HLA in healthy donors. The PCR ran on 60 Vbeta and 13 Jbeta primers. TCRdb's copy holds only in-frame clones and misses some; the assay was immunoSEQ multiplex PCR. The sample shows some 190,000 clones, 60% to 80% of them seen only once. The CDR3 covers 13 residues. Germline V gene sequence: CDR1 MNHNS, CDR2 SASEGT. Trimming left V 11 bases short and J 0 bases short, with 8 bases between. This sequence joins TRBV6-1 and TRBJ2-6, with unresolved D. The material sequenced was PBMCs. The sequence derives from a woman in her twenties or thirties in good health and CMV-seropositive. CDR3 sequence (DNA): TGTGCCTCTAGGCCCTCTGGGGCCAACGTCCTGACTTTC. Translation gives CASRPSGANVLTF.